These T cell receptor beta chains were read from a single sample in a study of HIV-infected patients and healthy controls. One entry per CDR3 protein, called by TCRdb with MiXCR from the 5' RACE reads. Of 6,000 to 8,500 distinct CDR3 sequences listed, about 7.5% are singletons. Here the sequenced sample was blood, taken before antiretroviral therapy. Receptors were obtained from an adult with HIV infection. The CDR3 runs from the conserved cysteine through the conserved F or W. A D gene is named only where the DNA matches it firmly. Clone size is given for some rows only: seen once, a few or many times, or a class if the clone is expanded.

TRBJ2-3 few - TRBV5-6 TGTGCCAGCAGCTCCAGGAAATGGGCACACACAGATACGCAGTATTTT CASSSRKWAHTDTQYF
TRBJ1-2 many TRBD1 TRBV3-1 TGTGCCAGCAGCCCTTGGACAGGATCTAACTATGGCTACACCTTC CASSPWTGSNYGYTF
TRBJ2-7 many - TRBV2 TGTGCCAGCAGTGAAATGTCTAGCCCCTCCTACGAGCAGTACTTC CASSEMSSPSYEQYF
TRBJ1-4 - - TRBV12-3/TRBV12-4 TGTGCCAGCAGTTTGGGGTCTCCTGGAAAACTGTTTTTT CASSLGSPGKLFF
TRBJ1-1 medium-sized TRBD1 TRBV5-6 TGTGCCAGCAGCTTGGGGGGACAGGGGGCGTGGGGCACTGAAGCTTTCTTT CASSLGGQGAWGTEAFF
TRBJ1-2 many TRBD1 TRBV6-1 TGTGCCAGCAATGCTCCGGGACAGGGAAACTATGGCTACACCTTC CASNAPGQGNYGYTF
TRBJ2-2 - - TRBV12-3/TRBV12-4 TGTGCCAGCAGTTTACGGCAGGGGGGAACCGGGGAGCTGTTTTTT CASSLRQGGTGELFF
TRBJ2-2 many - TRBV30 TGTGCCTGGAGTGGGGCAGTGCTGAGCGGGGAGCTGTTTTTT CAWSGAVLSGELFF
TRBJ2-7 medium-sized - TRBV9 TGTGCCAGCAGCTCTCACCGGAATACGTCCCGTCGAGAGCAGTACTTC CASSSHRNTSRREQYF
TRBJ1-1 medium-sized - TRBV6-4 TGTGCCAGCAGCGGAAGAGGGGACACTGAAGCTTTCTTT CASSGRGDTEAFF
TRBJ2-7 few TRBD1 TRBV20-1 TGCAGTGCTACAGGGGGCGGTGGATCCTACGAGCAGTACTTC CSATGGGGSYEQYF
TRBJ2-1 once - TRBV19 TGTGCCAGTAGTACGCCGACAGACGAAAAGCAGTTCTTC CASSTPTDEKQFF
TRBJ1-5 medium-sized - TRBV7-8 TGTGCCAGCAGCCCCATGGAAGGGGGCAATCAGCCCCAGCATTTT CASSPMEGGNQPQHF
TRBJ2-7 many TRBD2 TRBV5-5 TGTGCCAGCAGCTCCCTACTAGCGGGGGCCTCCTACGAGCAGTACTTC CASSSLLAGASYEQYF
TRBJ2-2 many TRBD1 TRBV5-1 TGCGCCAGCAGAACAGGGGGCGGGGAGCTGTTTTTT CASRTGGGELFF
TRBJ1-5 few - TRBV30 TGTGCCTGGCGGCAGGGTTCTAGCAATCAGCCCCAGCATTTT CAWRQGSSNQPQHF
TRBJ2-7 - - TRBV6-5 TGTGCCAGTTCGACAGGCGTTACCTACGAGCAGTACTTC CASSTGVTYEQYF
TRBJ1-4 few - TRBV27 TGTGCCAGCAGAGGAAGGAGGGGGGACGCTAATGAAAAACTGTTTTTT CASRGRRGDANEKLFF
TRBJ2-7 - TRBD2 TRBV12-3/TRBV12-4 TGTGCCAGCAGTTTTGGGCTAGCGGGGGCCTTCCACGAGCAGTACTTC CASSFGLAGAFHEQYF
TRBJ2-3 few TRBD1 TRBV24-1 TGTGCCACCAGTGATTTGCGCGGGACAGGGGCGGATACGCAGTATTTT CATSDLRGTGADTQYF
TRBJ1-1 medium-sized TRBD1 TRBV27 TGTGCCAGCAGTCCCATGGGACAGGGGAACACTGAAGCTTTCTTT CASSPMGQGNTEAFF
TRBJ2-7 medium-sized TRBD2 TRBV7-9 TGTGCCAGCAGCTCCCCGGGACTAGCACACGAGCAGTACTTC CASSSPGLAHEQYF
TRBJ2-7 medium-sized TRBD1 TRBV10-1 TGCGCCAGCAGTGAGACGGGACAGGGGGCGGTCAACGAGCAGTACTTC CASSETGQGAVNEQYF
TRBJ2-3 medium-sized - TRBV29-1 TGCAGCGTTGCCCTTAAAGATACGCAGTATTTT CSVALKDTQYF
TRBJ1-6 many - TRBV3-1 TGTGCCAGCAGCCCCCATACCGGATTACCCCTCCACTTT CASSPHTGLPLHF
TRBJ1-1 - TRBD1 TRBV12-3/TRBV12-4 TGTGCCAGCAGTATAGGGACAGGGGGCGCGGGCACTGAAGCTTTCTTT CASSIGTGGAGTEAFF
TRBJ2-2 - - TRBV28 TGTGCCAGCAGTTTAGGAGTCCGAGCGTCCGGGGAGCTGTTTTTT CASSLGVRASGELFF
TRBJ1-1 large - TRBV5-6 TGTGCCAGCAGCTTGGCCAACGGAGAGGGTGAAGCTTTCTTT CASSLANGEGEAFF
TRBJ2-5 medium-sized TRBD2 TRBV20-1 TGCAGTGCTAGAGATCTGGGGGAGGGACTAGCGGGAGGAGCCGAGACCCAGTACTTC CSARDLGEGLAGGAETQYF
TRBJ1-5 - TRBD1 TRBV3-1 TGTGCCAGCAGCCAAGATGTAGGACAGGGCTATCAGCCCCAGCATTTT CASSQDVGQGYQPQHF
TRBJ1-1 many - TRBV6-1 TGTGCCAGCAGTGAAAAGGGCCACAACACTGAAGCTTTCTTT CASSEKGHNTEAFF
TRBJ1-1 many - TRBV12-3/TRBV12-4 TGTGCCAGCAGTTTGGTGAGTGTCTCGAACACTGAAGCTTTCTTT CASSLVSVSNTEAFF
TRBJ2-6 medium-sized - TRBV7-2 TGTGCCGTCCCTAAGGAGACTGGGGCCAACGTCCTGACTTTC CAVPKETGANVLTF
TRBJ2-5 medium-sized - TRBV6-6 TGTGCCAGCAGTTCTTCAGGAGCCCTGGGGACCCAGTACTTC CASSSSGALGTQYF
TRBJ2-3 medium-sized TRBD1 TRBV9 TGTGCCAGCAGTGATCAGGGGGCGGCAGATACGCAGTATTTT CASSDQGAADTQYF
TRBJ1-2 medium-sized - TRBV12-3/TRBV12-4 TGTGCCAGCAGTCCGACGGACGGTACGTGGGGCTACACCTTC CASSPTDGTWGYTF
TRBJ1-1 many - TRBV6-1 TGTGCCAGCAGCCGGACCGAATCCCTGAACACTGAAGCTTTCTTT CASSRTESLNTEAFF
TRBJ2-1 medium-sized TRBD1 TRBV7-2 TGTGCCAGCAGACCCGACAGGGCGTTGAATGAGCAGTTCTTC CASRPDRALNEQFF
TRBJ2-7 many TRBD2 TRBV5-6 TGTGCCAGCAGCTTGGCTAGCGGGTGGTACGAGCAGTACTTC CASSLASGWYEQYF
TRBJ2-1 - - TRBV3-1 TGTGCCAGCAGCCCGAGGGGCTTAGCGGAGGTCTACAATGAGCAGTTCTTC CASSPRGLAEVYNEQFF
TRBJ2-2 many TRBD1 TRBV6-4 TGTGCCAGCAGTGGGACAGGGGATGCCGGGGAGCTGTTTTTT CASSGTGDAGELFF